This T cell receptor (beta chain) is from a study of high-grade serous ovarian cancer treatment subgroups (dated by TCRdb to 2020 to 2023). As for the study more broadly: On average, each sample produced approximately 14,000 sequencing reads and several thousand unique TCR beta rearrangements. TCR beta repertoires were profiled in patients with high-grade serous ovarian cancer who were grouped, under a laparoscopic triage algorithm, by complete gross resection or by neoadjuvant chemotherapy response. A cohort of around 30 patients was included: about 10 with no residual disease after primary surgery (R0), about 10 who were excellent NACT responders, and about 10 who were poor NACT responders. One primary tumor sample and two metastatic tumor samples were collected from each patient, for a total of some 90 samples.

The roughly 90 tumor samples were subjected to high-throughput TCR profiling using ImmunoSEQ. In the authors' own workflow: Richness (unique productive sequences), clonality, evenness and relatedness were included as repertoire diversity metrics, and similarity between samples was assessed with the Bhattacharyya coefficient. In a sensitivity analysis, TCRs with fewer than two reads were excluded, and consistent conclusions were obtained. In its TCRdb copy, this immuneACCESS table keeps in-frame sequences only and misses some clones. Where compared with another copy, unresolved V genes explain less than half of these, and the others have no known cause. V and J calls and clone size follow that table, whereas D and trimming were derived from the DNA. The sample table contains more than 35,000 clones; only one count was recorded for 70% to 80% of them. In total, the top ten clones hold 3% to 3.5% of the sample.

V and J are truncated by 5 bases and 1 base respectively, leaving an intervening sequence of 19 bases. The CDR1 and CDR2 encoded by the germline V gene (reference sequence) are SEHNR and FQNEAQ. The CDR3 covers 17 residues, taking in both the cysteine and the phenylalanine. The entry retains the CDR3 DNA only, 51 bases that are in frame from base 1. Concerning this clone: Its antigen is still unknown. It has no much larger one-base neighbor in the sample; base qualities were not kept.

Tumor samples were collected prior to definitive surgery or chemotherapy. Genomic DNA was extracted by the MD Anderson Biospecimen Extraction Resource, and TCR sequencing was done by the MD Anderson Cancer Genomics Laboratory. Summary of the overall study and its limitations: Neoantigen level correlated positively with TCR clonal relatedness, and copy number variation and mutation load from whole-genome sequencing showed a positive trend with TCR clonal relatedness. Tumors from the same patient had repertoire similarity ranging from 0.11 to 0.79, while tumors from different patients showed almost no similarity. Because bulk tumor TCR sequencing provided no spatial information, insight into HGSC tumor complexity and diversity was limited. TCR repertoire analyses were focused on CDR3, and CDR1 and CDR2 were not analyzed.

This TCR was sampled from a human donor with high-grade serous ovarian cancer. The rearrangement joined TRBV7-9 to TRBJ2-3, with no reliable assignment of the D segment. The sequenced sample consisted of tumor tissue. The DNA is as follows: TGTGCCAGCAGCCCCACACAGCGCTGTGGGGGCACAGATACGCAGTATTTT. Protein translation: CASSPTQRCGGTDTQYF.